This TCR beta chain was sequenced in a study of blood T cells in healthy people across ages. The germline gives CDR1 KGHSH, CDR2 LQKENI. Between the trimmed V and J ends, which lost 3 bases and 0 bases, there was a span of 8 bases. The CDR3 is made up of 15 amino acids. Combining a sample-barcoded 5' primer with a J-beta primer mix, a second PCR ran for about 7 to 11 cycles. MiXCR was run by TCRdb on the 5' RACE reads, yielding one entry per CDR3 protein. The table lists over 750,000 distinct CDR3 sequences, roughly 25% of them singletons. The same data also contributed to another study, on T cells of mothers and their children.

V gene TRBV18 combines with J gene TRBJ2-2; D gene uncertain. The sequence derives from a boy aged 10-17 years in good health. The sample was blood. CDR3 coding DNA: TGTGCCAGCTCACCGGGCAGGTCGAACACCGGGGAGCTGTTTTTT. Its protein is CASSPGRSNTGELFF. The full variable domain, in which reference TRBV18 and TRBJ2-2 provide the parts outside the CDR3, is NAGVMQNPRHLVRRRGQEARLRCSPMKGHSHVYWYRQLPEEGLKFMVYLQKENIIDESGMPKERFSAEFPKEGPSILRIQQVVRGDSAAYFCASSPGRSNTGELFFGEGSRLTVL.